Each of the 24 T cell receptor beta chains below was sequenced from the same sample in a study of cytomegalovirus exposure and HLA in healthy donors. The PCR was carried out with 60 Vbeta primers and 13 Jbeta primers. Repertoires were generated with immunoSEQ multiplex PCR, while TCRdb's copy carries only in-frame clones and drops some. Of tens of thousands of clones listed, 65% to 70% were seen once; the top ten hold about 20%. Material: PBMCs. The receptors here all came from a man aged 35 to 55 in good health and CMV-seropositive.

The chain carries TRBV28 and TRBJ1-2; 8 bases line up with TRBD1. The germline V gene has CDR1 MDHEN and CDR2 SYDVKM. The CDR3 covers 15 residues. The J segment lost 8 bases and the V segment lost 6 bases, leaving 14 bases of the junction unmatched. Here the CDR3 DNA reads TGTGCCAGCAGGCAGGGGGCGCTCGAAATTCACGGCTACACCTTC. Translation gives CASRQGALEIHGYTF.

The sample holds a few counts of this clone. The DNA for the CDR3 is TGTGCCAGCAGCACCTTGGGCCCCCGGAGGAGCGAGCAGTACTTC. Translated: CASSTLGPRRSEQYF. J is TRBJ2-7 and V is TRBV11-2; D may be TRBD2 (5 bases). Trimming removed 5 bases from V and 6 bases from J, with 20 bases in between. The CDR3 extends over 15 amino acids. Germline V gives CDR1 SGHAT, CDR2 FQNNGV.

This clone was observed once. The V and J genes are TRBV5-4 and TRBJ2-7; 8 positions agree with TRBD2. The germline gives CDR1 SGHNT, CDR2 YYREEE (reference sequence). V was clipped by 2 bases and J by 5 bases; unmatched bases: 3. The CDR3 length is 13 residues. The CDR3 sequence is CASSFLGGDEQYF. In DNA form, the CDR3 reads TGTGCCAGCAGCTTCCTCGGGGGGGACGAGCAGTACTTC.

The CDR3 loop is CASTHRDRALYEQYF. CDR3 DNA sequence: TGTGCCAGCACACACCGGGACAGGGCTCTCTACGAGCAGTACTTC. V gene TRBV28 combines with J gene TRBJ2-7; 9 bases are shared with TRBD1. Germline trimming cut 7 bases from V and 3 bases from J; bases unmatched to any gene: 10. CDR1 MDHEN and CDR2 SYDVKM come from the germline V gene. The length of the CDR3 is 15 residues.

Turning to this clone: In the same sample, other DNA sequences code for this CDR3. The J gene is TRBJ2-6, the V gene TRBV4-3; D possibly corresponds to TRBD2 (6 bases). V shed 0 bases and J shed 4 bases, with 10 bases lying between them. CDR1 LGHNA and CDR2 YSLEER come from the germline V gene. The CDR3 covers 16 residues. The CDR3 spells CASSQDRGSGANVLTF. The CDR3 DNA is TGCGCCAGCAGCCAAGATCGGGGGTCGGGGGCCAACGTCCTGACTTTC.

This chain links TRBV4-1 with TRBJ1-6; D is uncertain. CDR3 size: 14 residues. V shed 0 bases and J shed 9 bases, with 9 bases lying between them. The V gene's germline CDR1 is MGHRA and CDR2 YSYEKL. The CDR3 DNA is TGCGCCAGCAGCCAAGAACCCCTAGGTTCACCCCTCCACTTT. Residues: CASSQEPLGSPLHF.

CDR3 residues: CASSPGGYYGYTF. In DNA, the CDR3 is TGTGCCAGCAGCCCAGGGGGTTACTATGGCTACACCTTC. The chain links TRBV7-8 to TRBJ1-2, with 7 bases matching TRBD1. The V segment lost 5 bases and the J segment 3 bases; nucleotides outside the gene matches: 3. Germline CDR1 and CDR2: SGHVS and FQNEAQ. The length of the CDR3 is 13 residues.

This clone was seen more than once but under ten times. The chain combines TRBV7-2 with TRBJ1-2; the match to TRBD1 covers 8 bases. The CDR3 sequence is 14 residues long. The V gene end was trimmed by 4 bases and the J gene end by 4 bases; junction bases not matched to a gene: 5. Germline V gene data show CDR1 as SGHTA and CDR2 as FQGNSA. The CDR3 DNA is TGTGCCAGCAGCTCACCGGGGACAGGCTATGGCTACACCTTC. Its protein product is CASSSPGTGYGYTF.

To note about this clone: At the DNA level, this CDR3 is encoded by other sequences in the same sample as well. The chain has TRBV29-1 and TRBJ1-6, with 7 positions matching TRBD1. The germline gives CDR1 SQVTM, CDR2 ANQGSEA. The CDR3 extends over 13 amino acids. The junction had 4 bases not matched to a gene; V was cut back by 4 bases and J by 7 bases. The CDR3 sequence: CSVGQGVNSPLHF. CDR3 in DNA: TGCAGCGTTGGACAGGGTGTCAATTCACCCCTCCACTTT.

The CDR3 protein is CASSRATGGNYGYTF. The CDR3 nucleotides are TGCGCCAGCAGCCGAGCGACAGGGGGGAACTATGGCTACACCTTC. V gene TRBV4-1 combines with J gene TRBJ1-2, with 9 bases fitting TRBD1. Germline CDR1 reads MGHRA; CDR2 reads YSYEKL. This CDR3 is built from 15 residues. The V segment lost 4 bases and the J segment 2 bases; nucleotides outside the gene matches: 5.

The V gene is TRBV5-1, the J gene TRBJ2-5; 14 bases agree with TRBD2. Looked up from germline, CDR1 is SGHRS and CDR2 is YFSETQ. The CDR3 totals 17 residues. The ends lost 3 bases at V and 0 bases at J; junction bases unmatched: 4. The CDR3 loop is CASSSGLAGVDQETQYF. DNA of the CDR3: TGCGCCAGCAGCTCGGGACTAGCGGGGGTCGACCAAGAGACCCAGTACTTC.

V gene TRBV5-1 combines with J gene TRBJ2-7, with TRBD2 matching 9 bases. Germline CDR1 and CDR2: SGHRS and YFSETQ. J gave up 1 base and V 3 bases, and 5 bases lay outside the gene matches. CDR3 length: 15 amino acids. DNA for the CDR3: TGCGCCAGCAGCTCTTGGCTAGCGGGGTCCTACGAGCAGTACTTC. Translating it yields CASSSWLAGSYEQYF.

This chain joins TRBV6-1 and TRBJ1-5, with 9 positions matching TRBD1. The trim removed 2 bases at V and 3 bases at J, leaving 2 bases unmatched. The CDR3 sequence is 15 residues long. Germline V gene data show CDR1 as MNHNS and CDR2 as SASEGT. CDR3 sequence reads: CASSEWDRVNQPQHF. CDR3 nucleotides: TGTGCCAGCAGTGAATGGGACAGGGTCAATCAGCCCCAGCATTTT.

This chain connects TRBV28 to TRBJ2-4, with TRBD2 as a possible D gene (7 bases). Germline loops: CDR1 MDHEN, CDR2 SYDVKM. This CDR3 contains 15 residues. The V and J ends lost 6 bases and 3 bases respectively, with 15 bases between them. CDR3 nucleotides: TGTGCCAGCAGGTGGGGGGGGGCTGGCAAAAACATTCAGTACTTC. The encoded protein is CASRWGGAGKNIQYF.

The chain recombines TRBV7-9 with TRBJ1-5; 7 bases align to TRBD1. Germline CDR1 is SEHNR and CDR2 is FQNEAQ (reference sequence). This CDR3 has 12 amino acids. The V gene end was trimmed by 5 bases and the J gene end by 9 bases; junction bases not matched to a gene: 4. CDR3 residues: CASSDREAPQHF. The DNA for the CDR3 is TGTGCCAGCAGCGACAGGGAGGCGCCCCAGCATTTT.

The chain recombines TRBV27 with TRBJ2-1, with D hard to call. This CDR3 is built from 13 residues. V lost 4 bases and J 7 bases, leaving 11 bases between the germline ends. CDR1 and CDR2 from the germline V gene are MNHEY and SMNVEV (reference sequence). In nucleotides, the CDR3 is TGTGCCAGCAGTTCGGGTGGGTTGAATGAGCAGTTCTTC. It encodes CASSSGGLNEQFF.

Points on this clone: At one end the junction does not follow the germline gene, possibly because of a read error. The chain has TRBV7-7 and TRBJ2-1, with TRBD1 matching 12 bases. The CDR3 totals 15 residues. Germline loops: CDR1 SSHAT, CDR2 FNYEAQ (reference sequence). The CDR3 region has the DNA TGTGCTAGCAGCTTAGACGGGACAGGGGGCGCGGGGCAGTTCTTC. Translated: CASSLDGTGGAGQFF. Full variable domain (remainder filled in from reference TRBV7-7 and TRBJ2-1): GAGVSQSPRYKVTKRGQDVTLRCDPISSHATLYWYQQALGQGPEFLTYFNYEAQPDKSGLPSDRFSAERPEGSISTLTIQRTEQRDSAMYRCASSLDGTGGAGQFFGPGTRLTVL.

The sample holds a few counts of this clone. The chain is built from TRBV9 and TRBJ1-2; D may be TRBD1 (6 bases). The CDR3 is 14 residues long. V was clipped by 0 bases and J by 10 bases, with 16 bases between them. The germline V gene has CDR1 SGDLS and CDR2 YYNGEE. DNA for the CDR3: TGTGCCAGCAGCGTAGATGGGGGCCTATCGCTCTACACCTTC. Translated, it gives CASSVDGGLSLYTF.

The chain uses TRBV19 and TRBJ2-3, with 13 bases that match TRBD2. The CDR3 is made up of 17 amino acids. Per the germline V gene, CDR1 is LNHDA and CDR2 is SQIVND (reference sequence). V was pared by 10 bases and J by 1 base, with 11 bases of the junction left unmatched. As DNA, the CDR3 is TGTGCCACCAGGACTAGCGGGGGCACCGCTGGCACAGATACGCAGTATTTT. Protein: CATRTSGGTAGTDTQYF.

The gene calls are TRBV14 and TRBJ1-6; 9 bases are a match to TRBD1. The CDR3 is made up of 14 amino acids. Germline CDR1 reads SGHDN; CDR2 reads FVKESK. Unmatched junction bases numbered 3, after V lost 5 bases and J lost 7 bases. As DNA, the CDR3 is TGTGCCAGCAGCAGGACAGGGGAAAATTCACCCCTCCACTTT. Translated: CASSRTGENSPLHF.

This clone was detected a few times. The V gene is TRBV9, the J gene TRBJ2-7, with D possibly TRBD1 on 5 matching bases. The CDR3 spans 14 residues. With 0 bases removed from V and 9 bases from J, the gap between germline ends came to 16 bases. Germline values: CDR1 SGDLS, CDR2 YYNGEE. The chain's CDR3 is CASSVGPQGSGQYF. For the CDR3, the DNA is TGTGCCAGCAGCGTAGGGCCCCAGGGTTCTGGGCAGTACTTC.

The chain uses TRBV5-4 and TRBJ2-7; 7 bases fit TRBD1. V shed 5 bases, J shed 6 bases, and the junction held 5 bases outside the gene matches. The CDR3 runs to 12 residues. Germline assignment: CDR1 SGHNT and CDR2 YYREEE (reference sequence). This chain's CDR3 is CASRGPGGEQYF. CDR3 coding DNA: TGTGCCAGCAGGGGCCCAGGGGGCGAGCAGTACTTC.

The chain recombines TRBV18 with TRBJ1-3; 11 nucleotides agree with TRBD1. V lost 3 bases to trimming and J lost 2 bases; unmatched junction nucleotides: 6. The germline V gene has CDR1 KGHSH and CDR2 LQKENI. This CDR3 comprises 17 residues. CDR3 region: CASSPPPGQGAGNTIYF. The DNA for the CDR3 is TGTGCCAGCTCACCTCCCCCGGGACAGGGGGCTGGAAACACCATATATTTT. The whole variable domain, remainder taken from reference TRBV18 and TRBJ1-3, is NAGVMQNPRHLVRRRGQEARLRCSPMKGHSHVYWYRQLPEEGLKFMVYLQKENIIDESGMPKERFSAEFPKEGPSILRIQQVVRGDSAAYFCASSPPPGQGAGNTIYFGEGSWLTVV.

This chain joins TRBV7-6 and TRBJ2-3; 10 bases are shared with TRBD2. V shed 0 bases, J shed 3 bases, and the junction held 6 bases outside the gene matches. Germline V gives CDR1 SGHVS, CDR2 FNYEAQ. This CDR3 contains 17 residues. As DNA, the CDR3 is TGTGCCAGCAGCTTAGCCCCTAGCGGGGGAGTAACAGATACGCAGTATTTT. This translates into CASSLAPSGGVTDTQYF.